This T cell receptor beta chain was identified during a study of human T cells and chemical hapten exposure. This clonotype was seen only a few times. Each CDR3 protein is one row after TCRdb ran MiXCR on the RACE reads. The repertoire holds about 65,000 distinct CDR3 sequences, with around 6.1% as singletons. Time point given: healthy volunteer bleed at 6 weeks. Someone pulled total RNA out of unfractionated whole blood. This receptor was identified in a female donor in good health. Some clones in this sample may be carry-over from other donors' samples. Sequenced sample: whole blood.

The CDR3 region has the DNA TGTGCCAGCAGCCAAGACCTAGCGGGAGGGTCGAGATGTTTCTTC. Translating gives CASSQDLAGGSRCFF. The chain joins TRBV3-1 to TRBJ2-1; TRBD2 aligns across 12 bases. J gave up 16 bases and V 0 bases, and 10 bases lay outside the gene matches. The CDR3 sequence is 15 residues long. Germline CDR1 is LGHDT and CDR2 is YNNKEL (reference sequence).